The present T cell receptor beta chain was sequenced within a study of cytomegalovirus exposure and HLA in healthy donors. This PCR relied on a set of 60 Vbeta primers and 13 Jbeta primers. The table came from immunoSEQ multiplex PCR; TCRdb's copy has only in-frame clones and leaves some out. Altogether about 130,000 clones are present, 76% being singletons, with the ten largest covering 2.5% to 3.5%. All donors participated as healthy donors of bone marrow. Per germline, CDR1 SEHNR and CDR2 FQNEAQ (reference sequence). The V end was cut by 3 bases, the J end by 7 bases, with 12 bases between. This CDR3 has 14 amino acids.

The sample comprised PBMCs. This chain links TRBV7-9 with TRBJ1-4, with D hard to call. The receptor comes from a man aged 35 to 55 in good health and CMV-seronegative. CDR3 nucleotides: TGTGCCAGCAGCTTTTCCGGAGGAGGTGAAAAACTGTTTTTT. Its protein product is CASSFSGGGEKLFF.